Shown below are 30 T cell receptor beta chains from a single sample sequenced in a study of T-cell memory formation after mild COVID-19. TCRdb reanalysed the 5' RACE reads using MiXCR and keeps one entry per CDR3 protein. The sample has 350,000 or so distinct CDR3 sequences, about 21% seen once. The sequenced sample was PBMCs or a T cell subset sorted from them (not recorded which). All receptors come from an adult woman who had mild COVID-19 (a few samples of this study predate the infection). Cell type and time point are not known.

This clonotype was observed a handful of times. This chain connects TRBV7-8 to TRBJ2-7; 8 nucleotides line up with TRBD1. The CDR3 is 14 residues long. Germline V gene sequence: CDR1 SGHVS, CDR2 FQNEAQ. The ends lost 3 bases at V and 6 bases at J; junction bases unmatched: 7. CDR3 region: CASSFASQGGEQYF. DNA for the CDR3: TGTGCCAGCAGCTTCGCTTCACAGGGGGGCGAGCAGTACTTC.

This clonotype showed up just a few times. The V call is TRBV7-6, the J call TRBJ2-3, with 12 bases that match TRBD2. With 5 bases clipped from V and 3 bases from J, the junction kept 12 bases outside the gene matches. Germline V CDR1 and CDR2: SGHVS, FNYEAQ. CDR3 length: 18 residues. DNA of the CDR3: TGTGCCAGCAGCCCCGGGACTAGCGGGCTCGCGGGTACAGATACGCAGTATTTT. Translating gives CASSPGTSGLAGTDTQYF.

The chain carries TRBV24-1 and TRBJ2-1; no reliable D call. Germline V gene lookup returns CDR1 KGHDR and CDR2 SFDVKD. V dropped 2 bases and J dropped 7 bases, with 14 bases sitting between them. This CDR3 is built from 15 residues. Written as DNA, the CDR3 is TGTGCCACCAGTGATTCCCCGGGTAGTCGGAATGAGCAGTTCTTC. Translated, it gives CATSDSPGSRNEQFF.

The V and J genes are TRBV5-1 and TRBJ2-1; D is possibly TRBD2 (5 bases). Per the germline V gene, CDR1 is SGHRS and CDR2 is YFSETQ. The V end lost 4 bases, the J end lost 0 bases, and 11 bases lay between the germline ends. The CDR3 totals 15 residues. CDR3 bases: TGCGCCAGCAGCAAGGACTGGGACTCCTACAATGAGCAGTTCTTC. Its translation: CASSKDWDSYNEQFF.

The rearrangement links TRBV11-2 to TRBJ2-7; 7 nucleotides match TRBD2. CDR1 and CDR2 (germline): SGHAT, FQNNGV. The CDR3 spans 13 residues. CDR3 DNA sequence: TGTGCAAGCCTGCGCGGGAGCGTCAACGAGCAGTACTTC. Translated, it gives CASLRGSVNEQYF.

This clonotype showed up just a few times. The V call is TRBV9, the J call TRBJ1-1; tentative D call: TRBD1 (5 bases). The CDR3 is 16 residues long. Deletions cut 0 bases from V and 3 bases from J, with 15 bases between. Germline CDR1 is SGDLS and CDR2 is YYNGEE. The chain's CDR3 is CASSVEGWVGDTEAFF. CDR3 DNA: TGTGCCAGCAGCGTAGAGGGATGGGTGGGGGACACTGAAGCTTTCTTT. Combining the CDR3 with reference TRBV9 and TRBJ1-1 gives the whole variable domain DSGVTQTPKHLITATGQRVTLRCSPRSGDLSVYWYQQSLDQGLQFLIQYYNGEERAKGNILERFSAQQFPDLHSELNLSSLELGDSALYFCASSVEGWVGDTEAFFGQGTRLTVV.

This clonotype was counted between two and nine times. The CDR3 is CASSVPVGRGTGELFF. CDR3 DNA sequence: TGTGCCAGCAGCGTCCCCGTGGGGAGGGGAACCGGGGAGCTGTTTTTT. The gene calls are TRBV9 and TRBJ2-2; 7 bases match TRBD2. The CDR3 has 16 residues. The V gene's germline CDR1 is SGDLS and CDR2 YYNGEE. After removal of 2 bases from V and 5 bases from J, the junction contained 9 bases not matched to a gene.

This chain joins TRBV20-1 and TRBJ2-5; no definite D call. The CDR3 sequence is 13 residues long. CDR1 DFQATT and CDR2 SNEGSKA come from the germline V gene (reference sequence). The V end was cut by 1 base, the J end by 4 bases, with 10 bases between. The CDR3 loop reads CSARVGKAETQYF. In DNA, the CDR3 is TGCAGTGCTAGAGTTGGCAAAGCAGAGACCCAGTACTTC.

J is TRBJ1-2 and V is TRBV29-1; 7 nucleotides line up with TRBD1. Germline V lookup: CDR1 SQVTM, CDR2 ANQGSEA. The CDR3 is 13 amino acids. V shed 7 bases, J shed 5 bases, and the junction held 10 bases outside the gene matches. CDR3 DNA: TGCAGCGCCTTTCCAGGGGGAACTTATGGCTACACCTTC. It translates to CSAFPGGTYGYTF. The complete variable domain, with remaining parts taken from reference TRBV29-1 and TRBJ1-2, reads SAVISQKPSRDICQRGTSLTIQCQVDSQVTMMFWYRQQPGQSLTLIATANQGSEATYESGFVIDKFPISRPNLTFSTLTVSNMSPEDSSIYLCSAFPGGTYGYTFGSGTRLTVV.

This clonotype was seen ten or more times. V gene TRBV7-8 combines with J gene TRBJ2-2, with a weak D call TRBD1 (6 bases). V shed 5 bases and J shed 1 base, with 8 bases lying between them. Germline V lookup: CDR1 SGHVS, CDR2 FQNEAQ. This CDR3 has 14 amino acids. The CDR3 DNA reads TGTGCCAGCAGCCCGGACAGGAACACCGGGGAGCTGTTTTTT. This sequence encodes CASSPDRNTGELFF.

This clonotype has at least ten counts. The V call is TRBV7-8, the J call TRBJ2-7; TRBD1 might be the D (6 bases). Germline V gene lookup returns CDR1 SGHVS and CDR2 FQNEAQ. V lost 3 bases to trimming and J lost 8 bases, with 17 bases between them. This CDR3 is built from 14 residues. The CDR3 nucleotides are TGTGCCAGCAGCTTTAGACGGACAGCGCCCAAGCAGTACTTC. The encoded protein is CASSFRRTAPKQYF.

V usage is TRBV5-4 and J usage is TRBJ2-1, with D perhaps matching TRBD2 (5 bases). This CDR3 spans 11 amino acids. The V gene's germline CDR1 is SGHNT and CDR2 YYREEE (reference sequence). V shed 4 bases and J shed 8 bases, with 7 bases lying between them. This CDR3 is CASSIGDEQFF. CDR3 in DNA: TGTGCCAGCAGCATCGGGGATGAGCAGTTCTTC.

This clonotype was observed a few times. The rearrangement links TRBV4-2 to TRBJ2-5; the match to TRBD2 covers 14 bases. CDR3 size: 15 residues. J lost 5 bases, V lost 4 bases, and 3 bases had no gene match. Germline CDR1 is LGHNA and CDR2 is YNFKEQ. CDR3 sequence (DNA): TGTGCCAGCAGCCGGGGGACTAGCGGGAGTGAGACCCAGTACTTC. It yields the protein CASSRGTSGSETQYF.

This clonotype was observed a single time. The gene calls are TRBV29-1 and TRBJ1-1, with D possibly TRBD1 on 5 matching bases. V shed 0 bases and J shed 6 bases, with 5 bases lying between them. Germline-derived CDR1 and CDR2 are SQVTM and ANQGSEA. The CDR3 extends over 11 amino acids. The CDR3 region has the DNA TGCAGCGTTGAAGAAGGGGCTGAAGCTTTCTTT. It yields the protein CSVEEGAEAFF.

This chain links TRBV5-1 with TRBJ2-3; tentatively, D is TRBD1 or TRBD2 (5 bases each). Looked up from germline, CDR1 is SGHRS and CDR2 is YFSETQ. This CDR3 contains 15 residues. With 0 bases removed from V and 6 bases from J, the gap between germline ends came to 14 bases. For the CDR3, the DNA is TGCGCCAGCAGCTTGGGATCCTTAGGGGAGGATACGCAGTATTTT. It specifies CASSLGSLGEDTQYF.

Points on this clonotype: The junction differs from germline at one of its ends, possibly a read error. V gene TRBV4-3 combines with J gene TRBJ2-2, with D unresolved. This CDR3 is built from 14 residues. From germline, CDR1 is LGHNA and CDR2 YSLEER. CDR3 coding DNA: TGCGCAAGCAGCCCTGACAAGAACACCGGGGAGCTGTTTTTT. It translates to CASSPDKNTGELFF.

This clonotype was seen only a few times. V usage is TRBV29-1 and J usage is TRBJ1-1; TRBD1 might be the D (6 bases). Germline V CDR1 and CDR2: SQVTM, ANQGSEA. The CDR3 totals 14 residues. With 1 base removed from V and 3 bases from J, the gap between germline ends came to 12 bases. CDR3 sequence reads: CSVEGDPGDTEAFF. DNA of the CDR3: TGCAGCGTTGAAGGAGACCCAGGGGACACTGAAGCTTTCTTT. Combining the CDR3 with reference TRBV29-1 and TRBJ1-1 gives the whole variable domain SAVISQKPSRDICQRGTSLTIQCQVDSQVTMMFWYRQQPGQSLTLIATANQGSEATYESGFVIDKFPISRPNLTFSTLTVSNMSPEDSSIYLCSVEGDPGDTEAFFGQGTRLTVV.

This clonotype was counted many times. V is TRBV7-6 and J is TRBJ2-7; D is possibly TRBD1 (5 bases). Germline loops: CDR1 SGHVS, CDR2 FNYEAQ. V was pared by 5 bases and J by 4 bases, with 9 bases between. This CDR3 is built from 12 residues. Here the CDR3 reads CASSPGSYEQYF. CDR3 nucleotides: TGTGCCAGCAGCCCAGGGTCGTACGAGCAGTACTTC.

The V call is TRBV6-1, the J call TRBJ2-5; perhaps TRBD2 as D (6 bases). CDR1 is MNHNS and CDR2 is SASEGT in the germline V gene. Trimming pared 1 base from V and 5 bases from J, leaving 11 bases between. This CDR3 comprises 14 residues. The CDR3 protein is CASSEVGGIETQYF. CDR3 DNA: TGTGCCAGCAGTGAAGTAGGAGGGATCGAGACCCAGTACTTC.

CDR3 loop: CASSRQGQGLSGANVLTF. The DNA for the CDR3 is TGTGCCAGCAGCCGGCAGGGACAGGGGCTCTCGGGGGCCAACGTCCTGACTTTC. This chain uses TRBV7-6 with TRBJ2-6; 10 nucleotides agree with TRBD1. The CDR3 spans 18 residues. V shed 5 bases and J 4 bases; nucleotides not matched to a gene: 11. Per germline, CDR1 SGHVS and CDR2 FNYEAQ.

V is TRBV4-2 and J is TRBJ2-7; a weak D match, TRBD2 (6 bases). V lost 0 bases and J lost 0, with 12 bases in between. The CDR3 consists of 16 residues. Germline CDR1 and CDR2: LGHNA and YNFKEQ. CDR3 nucleotides: TGTGCCAGCAGCCAAGACGGGAGCGAACCCTCCTACGAGCAGTACTTC. This codes for CASSQDGSEPSYEQYF.

This clonotype occurred many times. V is TRBV20-1 and J is TRBJ1-2, with a possible D match to TRBD1 (5 bases). The ends were cut back, 3 bases at V and 8 bases at J, with 22 bases in the middle. The length of the CDR3 is 15 residues. CDR1 and CDR2 from the germline V gene are DFQATT and SNEGSKA (reference sequence). The CDR3 here is CSASTAVPQGDGYTF. The CDR3 region has the DNA TGCAGTGCTAGCACCGCTGTCCCTCAGGGAGACGGCTACACCTTC.

V gene TRBV12-3 or TRBV12-4 combines with J gene TRBJ1-1; D not resolved. V was pared by 6 bases and J by 7 bases, with 15 bases between. CDR3 length: 13 residues. CDR3 protein: CASSLSTDSEAFF. In nucleotides, the CDR3 is TGTGCCAGCAGCCTTAGTACAGATAGTGAAGCTTTCTTT.

This clonotype was counted a single time. The chain uses TRBV13 and TRBJ2-1, with TRBD1 matching 8 bases. The CDR3 totals 14 residues. Trimming removed 2 bases from V and 7 bases from J; junction bases left unmatched: 4. Germline-derived CDR1 and CDR2 are PRHDT and FYEKMQ (reference sequence). CDR3 sequence reads: CASSLQGAHNEQFF. The CDR3 coding sequence is TGTGCCAGCAGCTTACAGGGGGCGCATAATGAGCAGTTCTTC.

This sequence joins TRBV24-1 and TRBJ2-2; the D gene is possibly TRBD2 (5 bases). V was shortened by 3 bases and J by 1 base, with 11 bases between the two germline ends. CDR3 length equals 16 residues. Germline V gene data show CDR1 as KGHDR and CDR2 as SFDVKD. The CDR3 DNA reads TGTGCCACCAGTGATACACAACTAGGGAACACCGGGGAGCTGTTTTTT. As protein: CATSDTQLGNTGELFF.

This clonotype has more than one count but fewer than ten. J is TRBJ2-7 and V is TRBV7-9, with D maybe TRBD2 (5 bases). The CDR3 loop spans 12 amino acids. CDR1 is SEHNR and CDR2 is FQNEAQ in the germline V gene (reference sequence). V was cut by 1 base and J by 13 bases, with 14 bases left in between. This CDR3 is CASSLEPTRVYF. CDR3 in DNA: TGTGCCAGCAGCTTAGAACCTACTAGAGTTTACTTC.

The chain recombines TRBV7-3 with TRBJ2-1; 11 bases align to TRBD2. The junction had 5 bases not matched to a gene; V was cut back by 5 bases and J by 5 bases. The germline V gene encodes CDR1 SGHTA and CDR2 FQGTGA. CDR3 size: 15 residues. CDR3 in amino acids: CASSVGLAGNNEQFF. The CDR3 DNA reads TGTGCCAGCAGCGTTGGACTAGCGGGTAACAATGAGCAGTTCTTC.

The chain couples TRBV4-1 to TRBJ2-5, with 15 positions matching TRBD2. J lost 2 bases, V lost 4 bases, and 14 bases had no gene match. Germline V gene sequence: CDR1 MGHRA, CDR2 YSYEKL. The CDR3 sequence is 20 residues long. The CDR3 sequence: CASSRPGLAGGGDLQETQYF. CDR3 DNA: TGCGCCAGCAGCCGACCGGGACTAGCGGGGGGAGGGGATCTTCAAGAGACCCAGTACTTC.

To note about this clonotype: An end of the junction differs from the germline gene, which may be a read error. The chain couples TRBV7-9 to TRBJ1-2; a weak D match, TRBD1 (5 bases). Germline V gene data show CDR1 as SEHNR and CDR2 as FQNEAQ (reference sequence). The CDR3 loop spans 14 amino acids. CDR3 in amino acids: CAGSLSGIYYGYTF. CDR3 bases: TGTGCCGGCAGCTTATCAGGGATCTACTATGGCTACACCTTC.

The chain joins TRBV5-4 to TRBJ2-7, with a tentative D call TRBD1 (5 bases). Per the germline V gene, CDR1 is SGHNT and CDR2 is YYREEE (reference sequence). Trimming removed 0 bases from V and 0 bases from J, with 10 bases in between. This CDR3 region has 15 residues. CDR3 residues: CASSLDWGPSYEQYF. CDR3 in DNA: TGTGCCAGCAGCTTGGATTGGGGCCCCTCCTACGAGCAGTACTTC. Drawing the rest from reference TRBV5-4 and TRBJ2-7, the complete variable domain is ETGVTQSPTHLIKTRGQQVTLRCSSQSGHNTVSWYQQALGQGPQFIFQYYREEENGRGNFPPRFSGLQFPNYSSELNVNALELDDSALYLCASSLDWGPSYEQYFGPGTRLTVT.